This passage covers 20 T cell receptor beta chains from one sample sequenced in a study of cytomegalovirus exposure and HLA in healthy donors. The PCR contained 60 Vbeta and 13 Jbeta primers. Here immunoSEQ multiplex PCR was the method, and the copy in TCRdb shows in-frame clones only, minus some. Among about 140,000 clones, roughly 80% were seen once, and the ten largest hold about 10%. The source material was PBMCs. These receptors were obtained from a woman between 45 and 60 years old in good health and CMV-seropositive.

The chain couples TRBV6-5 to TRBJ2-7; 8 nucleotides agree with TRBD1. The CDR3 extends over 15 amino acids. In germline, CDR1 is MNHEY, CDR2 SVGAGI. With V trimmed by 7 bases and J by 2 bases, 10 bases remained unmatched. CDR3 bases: TGTGCCAGCACGCCCCACGGACAGGGTACCTACGAGCAGTACTTC. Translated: CASTPHGQGTYEQYF.

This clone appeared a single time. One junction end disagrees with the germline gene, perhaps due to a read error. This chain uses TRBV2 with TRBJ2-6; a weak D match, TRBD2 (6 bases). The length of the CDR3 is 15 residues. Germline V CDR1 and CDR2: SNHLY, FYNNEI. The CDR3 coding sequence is TGTGCCAGCAGTGAATGGGGGGACGGGGCCAACGGCCTGACTTTC. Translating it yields CASSEWGDGANGLTF.

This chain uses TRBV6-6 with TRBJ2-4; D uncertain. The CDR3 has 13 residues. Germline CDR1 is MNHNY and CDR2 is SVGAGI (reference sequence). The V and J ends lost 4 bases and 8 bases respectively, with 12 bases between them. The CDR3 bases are TGTGCCAGCAGTTTACACCTCCGGGACATTCAGTACTTC. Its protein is CASSLHLRDIQYF.

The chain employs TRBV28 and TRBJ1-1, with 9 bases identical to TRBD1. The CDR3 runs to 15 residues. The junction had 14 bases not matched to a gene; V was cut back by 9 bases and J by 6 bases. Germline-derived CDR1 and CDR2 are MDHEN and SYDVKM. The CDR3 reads CASSEPGQGRAEAFF. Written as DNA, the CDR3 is TGTGCCAGTAGTGAACCGGGACAGGGAAGAGCTGAAGCTTTCTTT.

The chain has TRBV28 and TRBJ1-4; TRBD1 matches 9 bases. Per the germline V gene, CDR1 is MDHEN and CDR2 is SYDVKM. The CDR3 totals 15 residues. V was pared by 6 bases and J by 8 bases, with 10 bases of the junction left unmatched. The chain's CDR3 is CASRVMGQGGEKLFF. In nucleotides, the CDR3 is TGTGCCAGCAGGGTTATGGGACAGGGTGGGGAAAAACTGTTTTTT. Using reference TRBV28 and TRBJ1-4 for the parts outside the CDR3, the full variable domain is DVKVTQSSRYLVKRTGEKVFLECVQDMDHENMFWYRQDPGLGLRLIYFSYDVKMKEKGDIPEGYSVSREKKERFSLILESASTNQTSMYLCASRVMGQGGEKLFFGSGTQLSVL.

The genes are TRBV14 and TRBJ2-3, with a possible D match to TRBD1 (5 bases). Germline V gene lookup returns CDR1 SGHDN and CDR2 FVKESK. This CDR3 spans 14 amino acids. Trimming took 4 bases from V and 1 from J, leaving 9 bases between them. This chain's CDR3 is CASSLWGRTDTQYF. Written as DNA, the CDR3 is TGTGCCAGCAGCCTCTGGGGCCGCACAGATACGCAGTATTTT.

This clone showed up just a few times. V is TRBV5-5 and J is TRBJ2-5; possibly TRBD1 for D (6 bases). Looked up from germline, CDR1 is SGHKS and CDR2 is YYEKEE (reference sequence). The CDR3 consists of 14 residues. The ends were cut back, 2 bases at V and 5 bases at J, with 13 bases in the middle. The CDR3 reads CASSFIAGVETQYF. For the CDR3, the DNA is TGTGCCAGCAGCTTCATCGCAGGGGTCGAGACCCAGTACTTC.

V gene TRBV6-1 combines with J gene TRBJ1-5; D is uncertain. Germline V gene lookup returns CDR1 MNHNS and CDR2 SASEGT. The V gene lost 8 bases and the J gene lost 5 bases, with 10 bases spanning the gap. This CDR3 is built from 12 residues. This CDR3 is CASQHLDQPQHF. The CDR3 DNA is TGTGCCAGCCAACACCTGGATCAGCCCCAGCATTTT.

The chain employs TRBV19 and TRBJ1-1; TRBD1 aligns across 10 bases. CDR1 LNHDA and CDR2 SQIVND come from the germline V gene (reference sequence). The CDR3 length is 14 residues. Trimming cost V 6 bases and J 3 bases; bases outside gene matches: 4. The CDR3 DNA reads TGTGCCAGTAGCACGGGACAGGGGTACACTGAAGCTTTCTTT. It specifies CASSTGQGYTEAFF.

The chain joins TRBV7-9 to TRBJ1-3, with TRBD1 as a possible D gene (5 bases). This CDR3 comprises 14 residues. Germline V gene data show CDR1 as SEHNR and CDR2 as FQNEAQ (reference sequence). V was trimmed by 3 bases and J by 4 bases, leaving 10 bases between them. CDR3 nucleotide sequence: TGTGCCAGCAGCTTCGGGGGTGCCGGAAACACCATATATTTT. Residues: CASSFGGAGNTIYF.

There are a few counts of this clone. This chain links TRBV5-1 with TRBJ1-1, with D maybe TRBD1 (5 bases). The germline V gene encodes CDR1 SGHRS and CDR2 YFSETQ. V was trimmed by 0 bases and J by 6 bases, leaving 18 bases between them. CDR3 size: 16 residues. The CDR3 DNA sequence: TGCGCCAGCAGCTTGGTGGCAGGGAAGCACCAGGCTGAAGCTTTCTTT. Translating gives CASSLVAGKHQAEAFF.

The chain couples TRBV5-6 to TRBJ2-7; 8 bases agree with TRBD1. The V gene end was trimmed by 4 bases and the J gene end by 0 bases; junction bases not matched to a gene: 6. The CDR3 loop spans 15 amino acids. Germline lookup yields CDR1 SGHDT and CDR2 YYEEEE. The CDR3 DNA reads TGTGCCAGCAGCGCGGGGACAGGCTTCTCCTACGAGCAGTACTTC. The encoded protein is CASSAGTGFSYEQYF. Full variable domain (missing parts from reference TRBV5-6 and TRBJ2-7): DAGVTQSPTHLIKTRGQQVTLRCSPKSGHDTVSWYQQALGQGPQFIFQYYEEEERQRGNFPDRFSGHQFPNYSSELNVNALLLGDSALYLCASSAGTGFSYEQYFGPGTRLTVT.

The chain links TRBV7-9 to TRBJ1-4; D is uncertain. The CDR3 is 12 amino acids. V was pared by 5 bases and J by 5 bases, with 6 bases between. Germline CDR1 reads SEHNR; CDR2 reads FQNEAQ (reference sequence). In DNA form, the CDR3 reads TGTGCCAGCAGCCCCGGGAATGAAAAACTGTTTTTT. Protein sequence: CASSPGNEKLFF.

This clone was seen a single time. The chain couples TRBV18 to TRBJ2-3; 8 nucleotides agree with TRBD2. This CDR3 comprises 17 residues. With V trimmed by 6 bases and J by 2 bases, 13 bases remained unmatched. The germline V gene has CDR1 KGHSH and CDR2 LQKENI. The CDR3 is CASSRNSGGTYTDTQYF. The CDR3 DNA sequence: TGTGCCAGCTCCCGCAACTCGGGGGGGACTTACACAGATACGCAGTATTTT.

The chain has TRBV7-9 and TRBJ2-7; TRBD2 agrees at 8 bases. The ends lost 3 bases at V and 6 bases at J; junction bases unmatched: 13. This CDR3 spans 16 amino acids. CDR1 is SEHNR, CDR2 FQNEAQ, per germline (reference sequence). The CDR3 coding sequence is TGTGCCAGCAGCTTGGGGGCGCCTAGCGGGCCCTCCGAGCAGTACTTC. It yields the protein CASSLGAPSGPSEQYF.

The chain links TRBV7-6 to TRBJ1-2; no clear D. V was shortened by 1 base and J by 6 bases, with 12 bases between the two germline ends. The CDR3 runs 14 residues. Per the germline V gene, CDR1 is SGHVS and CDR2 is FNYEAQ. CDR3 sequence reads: CASSLDPGSDGYTF. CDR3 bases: TGTGCCAGCAGCTTAGATCCAGGTTCCGATGGCTACACCTTC.

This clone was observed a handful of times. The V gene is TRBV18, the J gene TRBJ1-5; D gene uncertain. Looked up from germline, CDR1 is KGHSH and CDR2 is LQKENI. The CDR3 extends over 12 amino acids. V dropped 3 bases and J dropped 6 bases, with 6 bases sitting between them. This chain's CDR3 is CASSPEAQPQHF. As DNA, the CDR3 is TGTGCCAGCTCACCGGAGGCTCAGCCCCAGCATTTT.

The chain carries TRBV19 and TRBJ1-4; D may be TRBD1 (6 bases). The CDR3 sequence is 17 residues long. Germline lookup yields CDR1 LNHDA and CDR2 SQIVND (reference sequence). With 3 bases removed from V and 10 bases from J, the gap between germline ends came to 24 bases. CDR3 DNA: TGTGCCAGTAGTATTACGATTGATTCAGGGGTTTATGGAAAACTGTTTTTT. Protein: CASSITIDSGVYGKLFF.

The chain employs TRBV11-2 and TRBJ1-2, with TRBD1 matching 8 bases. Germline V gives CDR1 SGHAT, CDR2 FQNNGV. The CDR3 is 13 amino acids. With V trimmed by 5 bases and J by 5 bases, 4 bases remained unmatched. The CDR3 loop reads CASSRDRTYGYTF. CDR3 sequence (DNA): TGTGCCAGCAGCCGGGACAGGACATATGGCTACACCTTC. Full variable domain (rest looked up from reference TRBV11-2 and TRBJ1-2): EAGVAQSPRYKIIEKRQSVAFWCNPISGHATLYWYQQILGQGPKLLIQFQNNGVVDDSQLPKDRFSAERLKGVDSTLKIQPAKLEDSAVYLCASSRDRTYGYTFGSGTRLTVV.

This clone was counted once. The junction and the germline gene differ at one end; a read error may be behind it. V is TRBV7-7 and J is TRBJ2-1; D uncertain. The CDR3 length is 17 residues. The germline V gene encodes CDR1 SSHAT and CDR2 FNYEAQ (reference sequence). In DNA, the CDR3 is TGTGCTAGCAGCTTAGATGTGGCAGGCAGCTCCTACAATGAGCAGTTCTTC. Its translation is CASSLDVAGSSYNEQFF.